This TCR beta chain came from a study of OX40 agonist ivuxolimab in advanced cancers. Study-wide findings and caveats: Nonresponders included some who also had low normalized T-cell clonal expansion. The antigens recognized by the expanded peripheral T cells, that is their antigen specificity, were not determined. On average, CD8+ T cells had more expanded clones than CD4+.

Profiling relied on immunoSEQ multiplex PCR, and the TCRdb table lists in-frame clones only, not all of them. The data show 90,000 or so clones, with 75% to 90% seen just once and approximately 0.36% held by the top ten. A note on this clone: Its antigen is unknown.

The germline V and J ends were trimmed by 0 bases and 1 base, with 7 bases remaining between them. Germline V gene lookup returns CDR1 ENHRY and CDR2 SYGVKD. CDR3 length: 15 amino acids. This sequence joins TRBV10-3 and TRBJ2-1; weak D call: TRBD2 (6 bases). The clonotype was recovered from an adult with an advanced solid tumor such as melanoma, head and neck, liver or kidney cancer. Sample: CD4+ or CD8+ T cells sorted from blood, taken in a trial of the OX40 agonist ivuxolimab. The CDR3 coding sequence is TGTGCCATCAGTGAGTCCAGCGGGTCCTACAATGAGCAGTTCTTC. Its translation is CAISESSGSYNEQFF.